A single sample gave rise to the 15 T cell receptor beta chains below, sequenced in a study of siplizumab effects on memory and regulatory T cells. Some clones are missing from TCRdb's copy, which holds only in-frame ones; the method was immunoSEQ multiplex PCR. The sample has approximately 100,000 clones, about 91% seen once. The source material was CD4+ T cells sorted from blood. The source is a human donor in good health. Some clones in this sample may be carry-over from other donors' samples.

This clone was seen a single time. This chain uses TRBV19 with TRBJ2-5; TRBD1 matches at 7 bases. The trim removed 3 bases at V and 2 bases at J, leaving 9 bases unmatched. This CDR3 has 16 amino acids. Germline lookup yields CDR1 LNHDA and CDR2 SQIVND (reference sequence). The CDR3 is CASSINHRGKQETQYF. The CDR3 coding sequence is TGTGCCAGTAGTATTAATCACAGGGGAAAGCAAGAGACCCAGTACTTC.

The genes are TRBV19 and TRBJ2-5; 10 bases are shared with TRBD2. Germline V gene data show CDR1 as LNHDA and CDR2 as SQIVND (reference sequence). After removal of 5 bases from V and 5 bases from J, the junction contained 5 bases not matched to a gene. The CDR3 length is 14 residues. DNA for the CDR3: TGTGCCAGTAGTCTAGCGGGAGAATGGGAGACCCAGTACTTC. Protein: CASSLAGEWETQYF. Complete variable domain (other parts from reference TRBV19 and TRBJ2-5): DGGITQSPKYLFRKEGQNVTLSCEQNLNHDAMYWYRQDPGQGLRLIYYSQIVNDFQKGDIAEGYSVSREKKESFPLTVTSAQKNPTAFYLCASSLAGEWETQYFGPGTRLLVL.

The chain couples TRBV5-4 to TRBJ2-7; a weak D match, TRBD1 (6 bases). The V gene's germline CDR1 is SGHNT and CDR2 YYREEE (reference sequence). This CDR3 is built from 13 residues. The V gene lost 4 bases and the J gene lost 5 bases, with 13 bases spanning the gap. CDR3 bases: TGTGCCAGCAGCGAGGGGGTTTGGGACGAGCAGTACTTC. Translated, it gives CASSEGVWDEQYF.

This clone appeared a few times. The gene calls are TRBV19 and TRBJ1-5, with D possibly being TRBD1 (5 bases). The CDR3 covers 14 residues. Germline CDR1 LNHDA, CDR2 SQIVND (reference sequence). The V end lost 4 bases, the J end lost 9 bases, and 16 bases lay between the germline ends. The CDR3, as DNA: TGTGCCAGTAGTACCAGGGCCCCATTAGGGCCCCAGCATTTT. Amino acids: CASSTRAPLGPQHF.

V gene TRBV11-2 combines with J gene TRBJ1-5; D is unresolved. Per germline, CDR1 SGHAT and CDR2 FQNNGV. The V end was cut by 0 bases, the J end by 7 bases, with 7 bases between. This CDR3 is 13 amino acids long. The CDR3: CASSLELEQPQHF. For the CDR3, the DNA is TGTGCCAGCAGCTTAGAGCTGGAACAGCCCCAGCATTTT.

This clone was detected once. V and J are TRBV28 and TRBJ2-5, with 10 positions matching TRBD2. Trimming cost V 5 bases and J 2 bases; bases outside gene matches: 5. Per the germline V gene, CDR1 is MDHEN and CDR2 is SYDVKM. The CDR3 length is 15 residues. CDR3 protein: CASSLPTSGQETQYF. CDR3 DNA: TGTGCCAGCAGTCTCCCGACTAGCGGGCAAGAGACCCAGTACTTC.

V and J are TRBV6-4 and TRBJ2-1; D is possibly TRBD1 (6 bases). Germline V gene data show CDR1 as MRHNA and CDR2 as SNTAGT. Deletions cut 6 bases from V and 6 bases from J, with 12 bases between. The CDR3 is made up of 13 amino acids. The CDR3 sequence: CASSGETGNEQFF. DNA of the CDR3: TGTGCCAGCAGCGGGGAGACAGGCAATGAGCAGTTCTTC.

The V and J genes are TRBV5-4 and TRBJ2-3; 8 bases map to TRBD2. CDR1 is SGHNT and CDR2 is YYREEE in the germline V gene (reference sequence). V shed 4 bases, J shed 4 bases, and the junction held 11 bases outside the gene matches. This CDR3 spans 16 amino acids. Written as DNA, the CDR3 is TGTGCCAGCAGCCCCCTCGGAGCGGGAGTATCAGATACGCAGTATTTT. Translated: CASSPLGAGVSDTQYF.

J is TRBJ2-6 and V is TRBV28, with D possibly TRBD2 on 5 matching bases. Trimming pared 4 bases from V and 1 base from J, leaving 5 bases between. The germline gives CDR1 MDHEN, CDR2 SYDVKM. There are 14 residues in the CDR3. The CDR3 here is CASSSGSGANVLTF. As DNA, the CDR3 is TGTGCCAGCAGTTCGGGGTCTGGGGCCAACGTCCTGACTTTC.

The rearrangement uses TRBV10-3 and TRBJ1-1; D might be TRBD1 (6 bases). The CDR3 runs to 15 residues. Looked up from germline, CDR1 is ENHRY and CDR2 is SYGVKD. V dropped 3 bases and J dropped 2 bases, with 13 bases sitting between them. CDR3 protein: CAISDQGQRNTEAFF. DNA for the CDR3: TGTGCCATCAGTGACCAAGGACAGAGAAACACTGAAGCTTTCTTT.

The rearrangement links TRBV6-4 to TRBJ1-2, with 8 positions matching TRBD1. Germline values: CDR1 MRHNA, CDR2 SNTAGT. This CDR3 contains 17 residues. V was clipped by 4 bases and J by 1 base; unmatched bases: 11. The CDR3 coding sequence is TGTGCCAGCAGTGCTTCGGACAGGGCCAGACTTAACTATGGCTACACCTTC. Amino acids: CASSASDRARLNYGYTF.

The chain employs TRBV7-2 and TRBJ1-4; the match to TRBD1 covers 8 bases. Germline CDR1 is SGHTA and CDR2 is FQGNSA. The V and J ends lost 4 bases and 8 bases, in that order; junction bases with no gene match: 9. This CDR3 is built from 15 residues. Written as DNA, the CDR3 is TGTGCCAGCAGCTACCGGACAGGGTTTGAAGAAAAACTGTTTTTT. This sequence encodes CASSYRTGFEEKLFF.

The V and J genes are TRBV5-6 and TRBJ2-7; D is possibly TRBD1 or TRBD2 (5 bases each). Trimming pared 1 base from V and 2 bases from J, leaving 10 bases between. CDR1 SGHDT and CDR2 YYEEEE come from the germline V gene. This CDR3 has 14 amino acids. The CDR3 loop is CASSLSGTAYEQYF. The CDR3 DNA follows: TGTGCCAGCAGCTTGTCTGGGACCGCCTACGAGCAGTACTTC. The full variable domain, rest sourced from reference TRBV5-6 and TRBJ2-7, is DAGVTQSPTHLIKTRGQQVTLRCSPKSGHDTVSWYQQALGQGPQFIFQYYEEEERQRGNFPDRFSGHQFPNYSSELNVNALLLGDSALYLCASSLSGTAYEQYFGPGTRLTVT.

V and J are TRBV7-8 and TRBJ2-3, with 13 nucleotides matching TRBD2. The J segment lost 6 bases and the V segment lost 5 bases, leaving 11 bases of the junction unmatched. This CDR3 region has 17 residues. Germline V gene data show CDR1 as SGHVS and CDR2 as FQNEAQ. CDR3 amino acids: CASSPTGTSGVLDTQYF. CDR3 sequence (DNA): TGTGCCAGCAGCCCTACCGGGACTAGCGGGGTTTTGGATACGCAGTATTTT.

The V call is TRBV19, the J call TRBJ2-3, with D possibly being TRBD1 (6 bases). V lost 3 bases and J lost 8, with 15 bases in between. The CDR3 has 14 amino acids. Germline V gene data show CDR1 as LNHDA and CDR2 as SQIVND (reference sequence). CDR3 sequence reads: CASSIEAARGTQYF. The CDR3 region has the DNA TGTGCCAGTAGTATTGAGGCAGCCAGGGGTACGCAGTATTTT.